This T cell receptor (beta chain) derives from a study of control samples from healthy donors and cancer patients. Produced via immunoSEQ multiplex PCR; TCRdb's table is partial and in-frame only. The sample comprises approximately 94,000 clones, roughly 87% of which are singletons, and 18% rests with the top ten. Trimming took 9 bases from V and 3 from J; bases not matched to a gene: 5. This CDR3 has 14 amino acids. CDR1 and CDR2 (germline): MNHEY, SVGAGI. Sequenced material: blood. This receptor was identified in a woman aged 45 to 65 in good health. The chain employs TRBV6-5 and TRBJ2-2; TRBD1 matches 9 bases. CDR3 nucleotides: TGTGCCAGAGGGGGGACAGGGCACACCGGGGAGCTGTTTTTT. Translating it yields CARGGTGHTGELFF.